This T cell receptor (beta chain) was captured in a study of cytomegalovirus exposure and HLA in healthy donors (dated by TCRdb to 2015 to 2018). Turning to the overall study: A later analysis indicated that the 120 validation repertoires were generated on the platform also employed for the approximately 670 repertoires of the first cohort. The study aimed to test whether signatures of past pathogen exposure could be identified by cataloging public T cell receptors. Besides the first cohort of 666 subjects, a separate validation cohort made up of 120 different subjects was used. The study combined high-throughput TCR immunosequencing, statistical association of individual TCRs with disease status, and machine learning to predict cytomegalovirus infection status.

About this clone: Its cognate antigen has yet to be identified. Base qualities are not at hand, and no much larger clone is one base apart.

Separate from the approximately 670-subject first cohort, the validation cohort of some 130 subjects was the group to which the donors belonged. Libraries were built with the immunoSEQ multiplex PCR assay. Per the source publication's procedure: A statistical classification framework was built for diagnosing cytomegalovirus status from the catalog of TCR beta chain sequences. TCRdb provides this immuneACCESS table in a form limited to in-frame rearrangements. Some clones are lacking; in checked studies, under half of them reflect an unresolved V gene, and why the rest are absent is not known. V, J and clone size reflect that table, while D and trimming were determined from the DNA. For this sample the table gives about 180,000 clones, of which 85% were detected only once. The top ten clonotypes cover roughly 15% of the sample. Summary of the overall study and its limitations: The classifier was reported to diagnose cytomegalovirus status with high specificity and sensitivity in both the original cohort and the validation cohort. In a later analysis, TCRs clustered in the first cohort were found to also tend to co-occur in the roughly 110 validation repertoires, with approximately 93% of cluster scores above 0. While some public TCRs were present in many individuals, most TCR sequences turned up only very rarely across donors. A later analysis lacked HLA typing for the validation cohort, so it scored co-occurrence in that cohort across all 110 or so repertoires. A few of the identified cytomegalovirus-associated TCR beta chains were confirmed in vitro to be specific for cytomegalovirus antigens. The authors suggested that the approach could potentially be extended to other disease states and immunological phenotypes. The study gave a list of some 150 TCR beta chains associated with cytomegalovirus.

Sequences MDHEN (CDR1) and SYDVKM (CDR2) are obtained from the germline V gene. The CDR3 sequence holds 13 residues, the cysteine and phenylalanine included. The kept DNA is CDR3 alone, 39 bases in frame from the first base. Trimming takes 3 bases from V and 10 bases from J, and the germline ends sit 10 bases apart. The chain uses TRBV28 and TRBJ1-6; the D gene is unclear. The TCR comes from a man aged 18 to 35 in good health and CMV-seropositive. Sample: PBMCs. The CDR3 protein sequence reads: CASSFAGSSPLHF. DNA sequence: TGTGCCAGCAGTTTTGCAGGATCCTCACCCCTCCACTTT.